A selection of T cell receptor beta chains follows, all from one sample in a study of CD8 T cells in ankylosing spondylitis. TCRdb reanalysed the 5' RACE reads using MiXCR and keeps one entry per CDR3 protein. The sample contains fewer than 650,000 distinct CDR3 sequences, roughly 13% of which appear only once. Source material: blood, either unsorted or a sorted T cell fraction (not recorded which). The receptors were gathered from a male donor with ankylosing spondylitis. Both conserved end residues are part of each CDR3. A D gene is named only where the DNA matches it firmly. Expanded clones are given a class, and other clones once, few, many or no size at all.

v_gene	j_gene	len	abundance	d_gene	CDR3aa	CDR3nt
TRBV6-2/TRBV6-3	TRBJ2-1	12	many	.	CASSPWGNEQFF	TGTGCCAGCAGTCCATGGGGCAATGAGCAGTTCTTC
TRBV24-1	TRBJ1-1	13	.	.	CATMDTVNTEAFF	TGTGCCACCATGGACACCGTGAACACTGAAGCTTTCTTT
TRBV12-3/TRBV12-4	TRBJ2-2	15	many	TRBD1	CASSLGGTGPGELFF	TGTGCCAGCAGTTTAGGAGGGACAGGACCCGGGGAGCTGTTTTTT
TRBV4-1	TRBJ2-1	12	.	.	CASRDFSNEQFF	TGCGCCAGCAGAGACTTCTCCAATGAGCAGTTCTTC
TRBV28	TRBJ2-7	15	.	TRBD2	CASRSTSGGVYEQYF	TGTGCCAGCAGATCGACTAGCGGGGGGGTTTACGAGCAGTACTTC
TRBV6-1	TRBJ2-2	14	few	.	CASSGMRTAGELFF	TGTGCCAGCAGTGGGATGAGAACGGCCGGGGAGCTGTTTTTT
TRBV11-2	TRBJ2-2	15	many	.	CASSLDRSVTGELFF	TGTGCCAGCAGCTTAGATCGGAGTGTCACCGGGGAGCTGTTTTTT
TRBV7-9	TRBJ2-5	13	many	.	CASRFLRDETQYF	TGTGCCAGCAGATTCCTCAGGGATGAGACCCAGTACTTC
TRBV3-1	TRBJ2-1	16	.	.	CASRPVYTSSYNEQFF	TGTGCCAGCAGGCCGGTCTATACGAGCTCCTACAATGAGCAGTTCTTC
TRBV11-2	TRBJ2-5	16	many	.	CASSFFLGTNQETQYF	TGTGCCAGCAGCTTTTTCTTAGGGACAAACCAAGAGACCCAGTACTTC
TRBV30	TRBJ1-2	12	.	.	CAYRDGNYGYTF	TGTGCCTACCGGGACGGCAACTATGGCTACACCTTC
TRBV11-2	TRBJ2-3	17	.	TRBD2	CASSLVGVTSGRNTQYF	TGTGCCAGCAGCTTAGTCGGGGTGACTAGCGGGAGAAATACGCAGTATTTT
TRBV12-3/TRBV12-4	TRBJ1-4	14	.	.	CASSPIPGVEKLFF	TGTGCCAGCAGTCCCATCCCAGGAGTCGAAAAACTGTTTTTT
TRBV20-1	TRBJ1-6	13	.	TRBD1	CSGLQGLYSPLHF	TGCAGTGGTTTACAGGGGCTGTATTCACCCCTCCACTTT
TRBV5-1	TRBJ2-2	16	few	.	CASSLFTGQNTGELFF	TGCGCCAGCAGCTTGTTTACGGGGCAGAACACCGGGGAGCTGTTTTTT
TRBV6-5	TRBJ1-1	16	.	.	CASSYSYNLDFSEAFF	TGTGCCAGCAGTTACTCATATAACTTGGATTTCTCTGAAGCTTTCTTT
TRBV29-1	TRBJ1-2	13	many	.	CSVELGWGVGYTF	TGCAGCGTTGAACTCGGATGGGGCGTTGGCTACACCTTC
TRBV29-1	TRBJ2-1	16	few	.	CSVEGRELSSYNEQFF	TGCAGCGTTGAGGGCAGGGAATTAAGCTCCTACAATGAGCAGTTCTTC
TRBV5-1	TRBJ2-2	15	.	.	CASRRTHGDTGELFF	TGCGCCAGCAGAAGGACCCATGGGGACACCGGGGAGCTGTTTTTT
TRBV20-1	TRBJ1-1	13	few	TRBD1	CSARVPGQGEAFF	TGCAGTGCTAGGGTACCGGGACAGGGTGAAGCTTTCTTT
TRBV11-2	TRBJ2-2	15	few	TRBD1	CASSSQGARTGELFF	TGTGCCAGCAGCTCGCAGGGGGCTCGGACCGGGGAGCTGTTTTTT
TRBV12-3/TRBV12-4	TRBJ1-6	11	.	.	CASSINSPLHF	TGTGCCAGCAGCATAAATTCACCCCTCCACTTT
TRBV27	TRBJ1-2	15	many	.	CASSFGGNTNYGYTF	TGTGCCAGCAGTTTTGGAGGGAATACTAACTATGGCTACACCTTC